This T cell receptor (beta chain) was profiled in a study of blood T cell repertoires in COVID-19. Study details: Some COVID-19 samples were acute and others convalescent; all came from the United States, Italy and Spain. Sources were T cells, B-cell-depleted T cells, or PBMCs; the material itself was cDNA or gDNA.

The CDR3 has 18 amino acids. CDR1 KGHSY and CDR2 FQNENV come from the germline V gene. With V trimmed by 3 bases and J by 0 bases, 7 bases remained unmatched. Methods used by the authors: By means of reference gene primer amplification, nucleated cell counts were estimated. Method: immunoSEQ multiplex PCR; TCRdb's copy keeps in-frame clones and lacks some. The DNA gave D and trimming, while V, J and clone size come from that table. In the table there are approximately 250,000 clones, 65% to 90% of which are singletons. This clone has a single count. Sequenced input: peripheral blood. This chain links TRBV16 with TRBJ2-7; 14 bases line up with TRBD2. This TCR came from a young man with active or convalescent COVID-19. The CDR3, as DNA: TGTGCCAGCAGCCAGCTTAGGACTAGCGGGGGGAGCTCCTACGAGCAGTACTTC. The encoded protein is CASSQLRTSGGSSYEQYF.